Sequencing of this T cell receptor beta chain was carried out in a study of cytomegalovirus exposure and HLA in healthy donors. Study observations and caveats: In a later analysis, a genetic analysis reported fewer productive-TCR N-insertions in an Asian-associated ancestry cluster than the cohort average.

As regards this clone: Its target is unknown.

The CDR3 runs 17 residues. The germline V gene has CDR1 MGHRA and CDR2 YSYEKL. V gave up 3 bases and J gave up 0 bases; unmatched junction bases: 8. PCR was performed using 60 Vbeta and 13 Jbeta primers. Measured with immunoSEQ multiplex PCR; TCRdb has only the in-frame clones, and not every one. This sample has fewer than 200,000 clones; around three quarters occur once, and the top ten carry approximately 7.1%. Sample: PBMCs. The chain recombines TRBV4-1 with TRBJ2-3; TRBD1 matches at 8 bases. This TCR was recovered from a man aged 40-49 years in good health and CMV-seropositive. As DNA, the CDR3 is TGCGCCAGCAGCCAGGTGGACAGGGCCACTAGCACAGATACGCAGTATTTT. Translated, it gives CASSQVDRATSTDTQYF.